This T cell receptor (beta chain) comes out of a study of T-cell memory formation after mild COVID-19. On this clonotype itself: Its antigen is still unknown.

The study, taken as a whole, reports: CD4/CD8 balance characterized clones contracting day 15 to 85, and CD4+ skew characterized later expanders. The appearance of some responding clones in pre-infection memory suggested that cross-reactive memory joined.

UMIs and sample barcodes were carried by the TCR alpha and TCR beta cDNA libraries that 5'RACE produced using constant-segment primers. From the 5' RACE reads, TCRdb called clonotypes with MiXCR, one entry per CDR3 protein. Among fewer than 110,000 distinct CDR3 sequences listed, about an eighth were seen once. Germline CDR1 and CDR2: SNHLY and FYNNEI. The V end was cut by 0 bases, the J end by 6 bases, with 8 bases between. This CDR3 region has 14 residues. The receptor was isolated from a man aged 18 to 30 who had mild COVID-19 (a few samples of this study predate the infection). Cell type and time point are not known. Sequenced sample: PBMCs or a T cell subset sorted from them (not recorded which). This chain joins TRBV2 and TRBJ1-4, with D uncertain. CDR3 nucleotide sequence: TGTGCCAGCAGTGAAGCGCGGGAGGATGAAAAACTGTTTTTT. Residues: CASSEAREDEKLFF.